This entry features one T cell receptor beta chain sequence. What it recognizes is unknown. CDR1 is SGHDT and CDR2 is YYEEEE in the germline V gene. CDR3 length equals 17 residues. V shed 4 bases, J shed 5 bases, and the junction held 14 bases outside the gene matches. This entry is derived from a study of T cell responses to AZD1222 COVID-19 vaccine. General study results and limits: Variant regions that are unmutated are reportedly the target of nearly half of spike-specific TCRs. Just a handful of AZD1222 recipients were seropositive at baseline. Clonal diversity may have been underestimated, and the donors were mostly white British, with more females than males. Spike as a whole was targeted by vaccine-associated CD4 TCRs, dominant at 160-218 and 743-854.

The repertoire was sequenced with immunoSEQ multiplex PCR; TCRdb's copy has only in-frame clones and lacks some. Counted here are more than 65,000 clones, approximately 87% occurring once; the ten biggest clones make up about 23%. The starting material was peripheral blood, obtained 28 days after the second AZD1222 dose. The rearrangement joins TRBV5-6 to TRBJ2-2; 7 positions agree with TRBD2. This TCR derives from an adult who received the AZD1222 COVID-19 vaccine. The CDR3 loop is CASSPTIFGTNTGELFF. CDR3 in DNA: TGTGCCAGCAGCCCAACTATCTTCGGGACTAATACCGGGGAGCTGTTTTTT. Complete variable domain (other parts from reference TRBV5-6 and TRBJ2-2): DAGVTQSPTHLIKTRGQQVTLRCSPKSGHDTVSWYQQALGQGPQFIFQYYEEEERQRGNFPDRFSGHQFPNYSSELNVNALLLGDSALYLCASSPTIFGTNTGELFFGEGSRLTVL.